This T cell receptor (beta chain) was obtained from a study of blood T cell repertoires in COVID-19 (dated by TCRdb to 2019 to 2021). Some background on the complete study: The collaborator samples originated in the United States, Italy and Spain and spanned the acute and convalescent phases of COVID-19. The repertoires were released in a freely available public database intended as a resource for research on the immune response to SARS-CoV-2. Deeply sampled blood TCRbeta repertoires from subjects exposed to, actively infected with, or recovered from COVID-19 were included in the dataset. The material from the prospective study consisted of cDNA or gDNA derived from T cells, B-cell-depleted T cells, or PBMCs. HLA class I and class II types, where available, came from metadata supplied by the sample provider rather than from assay-based typing. The sample metadata nearly always contained a de-identified subject ID, COVID-19 status, age in years and sex. The samples were drawn from two sources: the first 160 participants of the ongoing ImmuneRACE study, and 1,000 to 1,500 subjects contributed by 6 global collaborators.

Collaborating institutions collected whole blood in K2EDTA tubes following their own protocols. Collaborator samples were shipped for TCRbeta analysis as frozen whole blood, isolated PBMCs, or DNA extracted from either sample type. The immunoSEQ Assay, a bias-controlled multiplex PCR, was used to amplify TCRbeta CDR3 regions from genomic DNA. As for the original processing: The number of nucleated cells in each sample was estimated by amplification of reference gene primers within the assay. Sequence reads were collapsed and filtered to measure the absolute abundance of every unique TCRbeta CDR3 rearrangement. For each sample, productive Simpson clonality was calculated as the square root of Simpson's diversity index across productive rearrangements. TCRdb carries this immuneACCESS record with in-frame sequences only. Its versions omit some clonotypes, under half of them owing to an unresolved V gene in the studies checked, with the rest unexplained. The V and J calls and clone size are taken from that table; D and trimming were inferred from the DNA. The sample data list 140,000 to 150,000 clones, and roughly 84% of these were observed just once. The ten largest clones capture roughly a tenth of the sample.

The CDR3 sequence holds 16 residues, the cysteine and phenylalanine included. Just the 48-base CDR3 DNA is kept, in frame starting at base 1. According to the germline V gene, CDR1 reads MDHEN and CDR2 reads SYDVKM. Trimmed from V: 4 bases; trimmed from J: 5 bases; junction bases lacking a gene match: 8. As to this clone: What antigen it recognizes has not been identified. No much larger clonotype is one base removed from it; base qualities were not supplied.

Beyond this particular receptor, the publication reports: The quantity of clinical and demographic metadata differed by source and by participant and was supplied without curation.

This TCR was recovered from a man aged 60 to 75 with active or convalescent COVID-19. The V gene is TRBV28 and the J gene is TRBJ2-5, and 12 bases in between align with TRBD1. Sequences were obtained from peripheral blood. The DNA reads as follows: TGTGCCAGCAGTTCCCCGGGACAGGGGGCGCGGGAGACCCAGTACTTC. This sequence encodes CASSSPGQGARETQYF.